This is a list of T cell receptor beta chains from one sample in a study of OX40 agonist ivuxolimab in advanced cancers. TCRdb's table, derived via immunoSEQ multiplex PCR, lists solely in-frame clones and lacks some. This sample has 70,000 to 85,000 clones; around 83% occur once, and the top ten carry about 1%. The source material was CD4+ or CD8+ T cells sorted from blood, sampled in a trial of the OX40 agonist ivuxolimab. All receptors derive from an adult with an advanced solid tumor such as melanoma, head and neck, liver or kidney cancer. CDR3s include the opening cysteine and the closing phenylalanine or tryptophan. A D gene is named only where the DNA matches it firmly. Clone size is not always given. Where it is, it says once, few, many or a class for expanded clones.

CDR3aa	CDR3nt	v_gene	j_gene	d_gene	abundance
CASSVGSWGIMHTEEQYF	TGTGCCAGCAGCGTAGGGTCCTGGGGCATAATGCATACGGAGGAGCAGTACTTC	TRBV9	TRBJ2-7	NA	NA
CASRKPGTSVHEQYF	TGTGCCAGCAGAAAACCAGGGACTAGCGTGCACGAGCAGTACTTC	TRBV5-6	TRBJ2-7	TRBD2	NA
CASTWDFRNEQFF	TGCGCCAGCACCTGGGACTTCAGGAATGAGCAGTTCTTC	TRBV5-1	TRBJ2-1	NA	NA
CASSLGAGLSNQPQHF	TGTGCCAGCAGCTTGGGAGCAGGCCTTAGCAATCAGCCCCAGCATTTT	TRBV5-6	TRBJ1-5	NA	NA
CASSSTGGPGNTIYF	TGCGCCAGCAGCTCAACAGGGGGTCCTGGAAACACCATATATTTT	TRBV5-1	TRBJ1-3	TRBD1	NA
CASSPGLAGKDEQFF	TGTGCCAGCTCACCAGGACTAGCGGGGAAGGATGAGCAGTTCTTC	TRBV18	TRBJ2-1	TRBD2	NA
CASGLVVVRGNPDTQYF	TGTGCTAGTGGTTTGGTAGTCGTGAGGGGTAACCCCGATACGCAGTATTTT	TRBV12-5	TRBJ2-3	NA	NA
CASSQAQGGGTEAFF	TGCGCCAGCAGCCAAGCCCAGGGGGGCGGCACTGAAGCTTTCTTT	TRBV4-1	TRBJ1-1	TRBD1	few
CASSLGQGYGYTF	TGTGCCAGCAGCTTGGGACAGGGCTATGGCTACACCTTC	TRBV7-6	TRBJ1-2	TRBD1	NA
CATNWGQGTGANVLTF	TGTGCCACAAACTGGGGACAGGGTACGGGGGCCAACGTCCTGACTTTC	TRBV4-2	TRBJ2-6	TRBD1	once
CASSYTDNQPQHF	TGTGCCAGCAGTTACACGGACAATCAGCCCCAGCATTTT	TRBV6-5	TRBJ1-5	NA	NA
CASSPRGQGTGELFF	TGTGCCAGCTCACCAAGGGGACAGGGGACCGGGGAGCTGTTTTTT	TRBV18	TRBJ2-2	TRBD1	NA
CASTLDQGAETQYF	TGTGCCAGCACCCTAGATCAGGGGGCAGAGACCCAGTACTTC	TRBV5-5	TRBJ2-5	TRBD1	once
CASSYGTSSYNEQFF	TGTGCCAGCAGTTACGGCACGAGCTCCTACAATGAGCAGTTCTTC	TRBV6-5	TRBJ2-1	NA	NA
CASSIEEAGRYYGYTF	TGTGCCAGTAGTATAGAGGAGGCAGGGCGCTACTATGGCTACACCTTC	TRBV19	TRBJ1-2	NA	NA
CASSFGGGTDGYTF	TGTGCCAGCAGCTTTGGCGGGGGAACGGATGGCTACACCTTC	TRBV7-9	TRBJ1-2	NA	NA
CASSPSGGQNTEAFF	TGTGCCAGCAGCCCGAGCGGAGGGCAGAACACTGAAGCTTTCTTT	TRBV14	TRBJ1-1	NA	NA
CASSSAAISYEQYF	TGTGCCAGCAGTTCGGCAGCCATCTCCTACGAGCAGTACTTC	TRBV6-6	TRBJ2-7	NA	NA
CASSIRQTANEKLFF	TGTGCCAGTAGTATTCGACAGACCGCTAATGAAAAACTGTTTTTT	TRBV19	TRBJ1-4	NA	NA
CASSYSRSQETQYF	TGTGCCAGCAGTTACTCAAGGTCACAAGAGACCCAGTACTTC	TRBV6-5	TRBJ2-5	NA	NA
CSAINRNEAFF	TGCAGTGCCATCAACCGGAATGAAGCTTTCTTT	TRBV20-1	TRBJ1-1	NA	NA
CASSVQGGSTEAFF	TGTGCCAGCTCAGTACAGGGGGGGTCCACTGAAGCTTTCTTT	TRBV18	TRBJ1-1	TRBD1	NA
CASSWFRGNALDEQYF	TGTGCCAGCAGTTGGTTCAGGGGGAACGCTTTGGACGAGCAGTACTTC	TRBV11-2	TRBJ2-7	TRBD1	NA
CASRDRASETQYF	TGCGCCAGCAGGGACAGGGCTTCGGAGACCCAGTACTTC	TRBV23-1	TRBJ2-5	TRBD1	NA
CASSPGTPEVYNEQFF	TGTGCCAGCTCGCCCGGGACCCCGGAAGTCTACAATGAGCAGTTCTTC	TRBV18	TRBJ2-1	NA	NA
CASSLAAANTGELFF	TGTGCCAGCAGCTTAGCGGCTGCGAACACCGGGGAGCTGTTTTTT	TRBV7-2	TRBJ2-2	NA	NA
CASSLSGGDSGNTIYF	TGCGCCAGCAGCTTGTCAGGGGGTGACTCTGGAAACACCATATATTTT	TRBV5-1	TRBJ1-3	TRBD1	NA
CASSPSPGGGYTF	TGTGCCAGCTCACCATCCCCAGGGGGTGGCTACACCTTC	TRBV18	TRBJ1-2	TRBD1	NA
CASSLGLAGKYEQYF	TGTGCCAGCAGCTTGGGACTAGCGGGAAAGTACGAGCAGTACTTC	TRBV5-4	TRBJ2-7	TRBD2	NA
CAWRGLAGRETQYF	TGTGCCTGGAGGGGACTAGCGGGACGGGAGACCCAGTACTTC	TRBV30	TRBJ2-5	TRBD2	NA
CASSLGGAYTDTQYF	TGTGCCAGCAGCTTAGGGGGGGCCTACACAGATACGCAGTATTTT	TRBV11-2	TRBJ2-3	NA	NA
CASSPGTGTEAFF	TGTGCCAGCTCACCCGGAACGGGCACTGAAGCTTTCTTT	TRBV18	TRBJ1-1	NA	NA
CASSLMTDTQYF	TGTGCCAGCAGCTTGATGACAGATACGCAGTATTTT	TRBV5-6	TRBJ2-3	NA	NA
CASGQNDRITEAFF	TGTGCCAGCGGACAGAACGATCGGATCACTGAAGCTTTCTTT	TRBV13	TRBJ1-1	NA	NA
CASRYSGSGGTEAFF	TGTGCCAGCCGATACAGCGGGTCAGGCGGCACTGAAGCTTTCTTT	TRBV6-5	TRBJ1-1	NA	once
CASSAHRGTYNEQFF	TGTGCCAGCAGCGCCCACAGGGGCACCTACAATGAGCAGTTCTTC	TRBV7-2	TRBJ2-1	TRBD1	NA